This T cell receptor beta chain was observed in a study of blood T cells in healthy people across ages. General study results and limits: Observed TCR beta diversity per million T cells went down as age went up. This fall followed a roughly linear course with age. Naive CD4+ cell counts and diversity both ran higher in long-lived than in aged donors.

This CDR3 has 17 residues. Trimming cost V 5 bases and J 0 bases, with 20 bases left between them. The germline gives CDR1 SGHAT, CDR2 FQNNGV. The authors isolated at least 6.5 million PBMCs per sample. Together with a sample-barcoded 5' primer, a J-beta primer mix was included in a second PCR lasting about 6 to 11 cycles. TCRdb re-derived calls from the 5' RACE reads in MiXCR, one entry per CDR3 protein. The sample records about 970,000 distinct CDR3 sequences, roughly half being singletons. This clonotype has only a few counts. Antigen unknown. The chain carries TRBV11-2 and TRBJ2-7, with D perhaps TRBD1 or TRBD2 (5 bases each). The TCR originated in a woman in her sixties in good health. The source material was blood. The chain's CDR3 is CASSPFRGRAGSYEQYF. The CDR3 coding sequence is TGTGCCAGCAGCCCATTTAGGGGCAGGGCGGGCTCCTACGAGCAGTACTTC.